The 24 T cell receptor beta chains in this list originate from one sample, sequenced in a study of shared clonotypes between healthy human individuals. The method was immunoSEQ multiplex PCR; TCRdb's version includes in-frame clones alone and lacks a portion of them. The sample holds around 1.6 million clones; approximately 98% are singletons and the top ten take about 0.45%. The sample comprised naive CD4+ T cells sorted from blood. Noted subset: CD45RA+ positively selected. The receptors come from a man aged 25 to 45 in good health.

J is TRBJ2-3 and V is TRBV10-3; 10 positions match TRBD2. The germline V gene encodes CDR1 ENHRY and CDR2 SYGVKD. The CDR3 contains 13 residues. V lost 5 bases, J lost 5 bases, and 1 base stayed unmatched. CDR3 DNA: TGTGCCATCAGTCTAGCGGGAGTAGATACGCAGTATTTT. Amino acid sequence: CAISLAGVDTQYF.

CDR3 bases: TGTGCAAGTCGCTTAGGGCAGCCCGGAAGGGGCTTAAGGGAAAAACTGTTTTTT. It yields the protein CASRLGQPGRGLREKLFF. The J gene is TRBJ1-4, the V gene TRBV12-2; the table calls TRBD1, which could not be checked here. TRBV12-2 represents a pseudogene. This CDR3 region has 18 residues.

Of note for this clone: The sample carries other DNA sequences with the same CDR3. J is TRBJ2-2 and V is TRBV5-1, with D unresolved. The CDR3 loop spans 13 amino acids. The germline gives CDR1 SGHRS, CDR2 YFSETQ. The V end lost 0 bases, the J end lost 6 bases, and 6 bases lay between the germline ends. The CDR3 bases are TGCGCCAGCAGCTTGGGTCTGGCCGGGGAGCTGTTTTTT. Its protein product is CASSLGLAGELFF.

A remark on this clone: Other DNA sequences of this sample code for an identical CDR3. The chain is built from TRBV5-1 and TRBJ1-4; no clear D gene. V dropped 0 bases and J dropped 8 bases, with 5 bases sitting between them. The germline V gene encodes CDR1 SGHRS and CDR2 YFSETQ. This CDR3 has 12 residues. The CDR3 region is CASSLGGEKLFF. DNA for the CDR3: TGCGCCAGCAGCTTGGGAGGCGAAAAACTGTTTTTT. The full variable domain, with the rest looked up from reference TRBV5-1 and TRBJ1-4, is KAGVTQTPRYLIKTRGQQVTLSCSPISGHRSVSWYQQTPGQGLQFLFEYFSETQRNKGNFPGRFSGRQFSNSRSEMNVSTLELGDSALYLCASSLGGEKLFFGSGTQLSVL.

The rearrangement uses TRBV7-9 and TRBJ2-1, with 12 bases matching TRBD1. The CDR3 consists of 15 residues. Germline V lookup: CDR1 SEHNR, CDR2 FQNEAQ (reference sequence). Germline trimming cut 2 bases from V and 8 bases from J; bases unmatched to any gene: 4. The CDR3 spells CASSLKGTGGDEQFF. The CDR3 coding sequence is TGTGCCAGCAGCTTAAAAGGGACAGGGGGCGATGAGCAGTTCTTC.

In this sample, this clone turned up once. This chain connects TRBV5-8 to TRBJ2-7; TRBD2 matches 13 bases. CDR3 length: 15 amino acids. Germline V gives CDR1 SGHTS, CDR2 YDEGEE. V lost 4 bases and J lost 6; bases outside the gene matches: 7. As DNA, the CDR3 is TGTGCCAGCAGCCGGAGGACTAGCGGGAGCCGCGAGCAGTACTTC. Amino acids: CASSRRTSGSREQYF.

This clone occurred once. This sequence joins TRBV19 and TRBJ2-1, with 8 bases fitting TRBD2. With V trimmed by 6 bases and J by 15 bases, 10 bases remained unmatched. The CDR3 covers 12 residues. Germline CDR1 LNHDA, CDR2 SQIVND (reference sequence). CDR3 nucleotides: TGTGCCAGTAGACCTAAAGCGGGAGATCGGTTCTTC. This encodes CASRPKAGDRFF.

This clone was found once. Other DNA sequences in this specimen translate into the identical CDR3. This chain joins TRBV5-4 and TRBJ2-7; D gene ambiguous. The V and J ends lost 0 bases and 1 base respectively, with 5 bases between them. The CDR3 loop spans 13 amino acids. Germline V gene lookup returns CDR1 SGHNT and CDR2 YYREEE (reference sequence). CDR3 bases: TGTGCCAGCAGCTTGGTGGGATCCTACGAGCAGTACTTC. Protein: CASSLVGSYEQYF.

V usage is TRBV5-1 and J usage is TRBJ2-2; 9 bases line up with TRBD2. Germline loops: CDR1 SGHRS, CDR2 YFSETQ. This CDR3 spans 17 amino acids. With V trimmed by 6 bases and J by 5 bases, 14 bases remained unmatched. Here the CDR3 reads CASTLLGGRDYTGELFF. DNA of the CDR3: TGCGCCAGCACCCTTCTTGGCGGGAGGGATTATACCGGGGAGCTGTTTTTT.

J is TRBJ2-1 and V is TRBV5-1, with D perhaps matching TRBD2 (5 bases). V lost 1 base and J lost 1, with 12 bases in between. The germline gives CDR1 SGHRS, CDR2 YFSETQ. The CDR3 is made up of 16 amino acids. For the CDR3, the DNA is TGCGCCAGCAGCTTGTTGGGGAGAGGGTCCTACAATGAGCAGTTCTTC. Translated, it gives CASSLLGRGSYNEQFF.

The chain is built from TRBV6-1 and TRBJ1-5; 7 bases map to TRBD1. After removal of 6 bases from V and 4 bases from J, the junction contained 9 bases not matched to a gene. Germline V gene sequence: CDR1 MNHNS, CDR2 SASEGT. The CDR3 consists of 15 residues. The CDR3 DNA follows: TGTGCCAGCAGCTCCGGGACAGTCCCGAATCAGCCCCAGCATTTT. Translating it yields CASSSGTVPNQPQHF.

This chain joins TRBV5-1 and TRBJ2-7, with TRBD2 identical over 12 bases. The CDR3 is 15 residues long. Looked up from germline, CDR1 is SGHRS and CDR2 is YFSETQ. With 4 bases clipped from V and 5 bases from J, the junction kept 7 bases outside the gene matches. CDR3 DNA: TGCGCCAGCAGCACGACTAGCGGGAGTGCGAACGAGCAGTACTTC. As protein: CASSTTSGSANEQYF. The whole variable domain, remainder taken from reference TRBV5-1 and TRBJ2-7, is KAGVTQTPRYLIKTRGQQVTLSCSPISGHRSVSWYQQTPGQGLQFLFEYFSETQRNKGNFPGRFSGRQFSNSRSEMNVSTLELGDSALYLCASSTTSGSANEQYFGPGTRLTVT.

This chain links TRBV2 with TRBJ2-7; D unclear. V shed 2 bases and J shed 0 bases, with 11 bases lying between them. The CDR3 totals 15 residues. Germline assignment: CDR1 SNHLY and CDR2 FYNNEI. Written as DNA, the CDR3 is TGTGCCAGCAGTGAACAAGGGCTTACCTCCTACGAGCAGTACTTC. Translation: CASSEQGLTSYEQYF.

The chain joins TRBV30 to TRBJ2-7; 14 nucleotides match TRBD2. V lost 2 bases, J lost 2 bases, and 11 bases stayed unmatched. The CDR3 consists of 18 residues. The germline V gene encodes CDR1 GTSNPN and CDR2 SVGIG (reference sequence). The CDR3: CAWSIPRGLAGVTYEQYF. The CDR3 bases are TGTGCCTGGAGTATCCCTCGGGGACTAGCGGGAGTCACCTACGAGCAGTACTTC.

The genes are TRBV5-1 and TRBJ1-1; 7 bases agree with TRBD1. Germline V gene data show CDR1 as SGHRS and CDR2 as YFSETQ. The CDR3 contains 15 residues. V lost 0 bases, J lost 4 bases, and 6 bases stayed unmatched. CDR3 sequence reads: CASSLESRQGTEAFF. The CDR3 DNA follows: TGCGCCAGCAGCTTGGAATCCCGACAGGGCACTGAAGCTTTCTTT.

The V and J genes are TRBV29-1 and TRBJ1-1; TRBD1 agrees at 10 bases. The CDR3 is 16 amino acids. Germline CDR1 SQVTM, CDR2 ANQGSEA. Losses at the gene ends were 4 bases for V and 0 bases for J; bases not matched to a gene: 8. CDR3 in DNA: TGCAGCGTTGTACCGGGACAGGGGTCTGTGAACACTGAAGCTTTCTTT. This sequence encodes CSVVPGQGSVNTEAFF. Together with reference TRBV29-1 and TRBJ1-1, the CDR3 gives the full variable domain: SAVISQKPSRDICQRGTSLTIQCQVDSQVTMMFWYRQQPGQSLTLIATANQGSEATYESGFVIDKFPISRPNLTFSTLTVSNMSPEDSSIYLCSVVPGQGSVNTEAFFGQGTRLTVV.

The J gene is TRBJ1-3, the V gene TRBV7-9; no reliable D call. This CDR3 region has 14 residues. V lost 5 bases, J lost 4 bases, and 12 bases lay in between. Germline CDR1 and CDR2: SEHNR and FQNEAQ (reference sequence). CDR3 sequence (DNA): TGTGCCAGCAGCCCTTGGACGGGAGGAAACACCATATATTTT. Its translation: CASSPWTGGNTIYF.

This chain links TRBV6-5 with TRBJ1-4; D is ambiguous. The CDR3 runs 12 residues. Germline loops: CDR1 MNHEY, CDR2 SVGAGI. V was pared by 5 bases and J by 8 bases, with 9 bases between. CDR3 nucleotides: TGTGCCAGCAGTAGTAAAGGGGAAAAACTGTTTTTT. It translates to CASSSKGEKLFF.

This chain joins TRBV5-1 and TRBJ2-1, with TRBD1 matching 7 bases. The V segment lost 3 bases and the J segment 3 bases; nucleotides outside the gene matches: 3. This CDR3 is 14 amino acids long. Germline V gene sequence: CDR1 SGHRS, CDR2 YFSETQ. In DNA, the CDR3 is TGCGCCAGCAGCTCGGGACAGTTCTACAATGAGCAGTTCTTC. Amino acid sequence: CASSSGQFYNEQFF.

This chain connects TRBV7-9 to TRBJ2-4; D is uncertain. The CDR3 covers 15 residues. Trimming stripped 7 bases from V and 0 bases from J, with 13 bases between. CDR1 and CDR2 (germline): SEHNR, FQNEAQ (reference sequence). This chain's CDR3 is CASTPLALAKNIQYF. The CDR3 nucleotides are TGTGCCAGCACCCCCTTGGCACTAGCCAAAAACATTCAGTACTTC. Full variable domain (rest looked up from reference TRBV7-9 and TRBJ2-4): DTGVSQNPRHKITKRGQNVTFRCDPISEHNRLYWYRQTLGQGPEFLTYFQNEAQLEKSRLLSDRFSAERPKGSFSTLEIQRTEQGDSAMYLCASTPLALAKNIQYFGAGTRLSVL.

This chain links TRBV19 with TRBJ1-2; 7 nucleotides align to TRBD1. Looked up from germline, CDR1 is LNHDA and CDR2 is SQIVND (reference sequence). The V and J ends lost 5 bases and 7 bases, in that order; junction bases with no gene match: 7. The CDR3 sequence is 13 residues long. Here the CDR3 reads CASSPDRSIGYTF. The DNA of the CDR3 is TGTGCCAGTAGTCCGGACAGGAGCATTGGCTACACCTTC.

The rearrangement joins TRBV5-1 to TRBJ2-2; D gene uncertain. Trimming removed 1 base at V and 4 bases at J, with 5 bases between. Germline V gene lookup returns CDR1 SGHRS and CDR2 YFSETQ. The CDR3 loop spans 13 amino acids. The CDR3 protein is CASSLMVTGELFF. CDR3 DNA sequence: TGCGCCAGCAGCTTGATGGTCACCGGGGAGCTGTTTTTT.

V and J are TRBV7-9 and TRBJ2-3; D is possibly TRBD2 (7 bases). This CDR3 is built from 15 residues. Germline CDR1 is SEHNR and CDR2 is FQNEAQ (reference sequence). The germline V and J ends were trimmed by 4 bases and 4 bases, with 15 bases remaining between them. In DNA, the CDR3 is TGTGCCAGCAGCTCAAGGGGGGGCCCCGCAGATACGCAGTATTTT. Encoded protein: CASSSRGGPADTQYF.

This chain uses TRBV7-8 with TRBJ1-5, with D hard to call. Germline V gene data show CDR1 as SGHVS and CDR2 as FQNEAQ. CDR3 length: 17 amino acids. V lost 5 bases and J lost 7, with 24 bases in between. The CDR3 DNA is TGTGCCAGCAGCGGAACTAGGACCCCAGCACCCTCCCAGCCCCAGCATTTT. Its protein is CASSGTRTPAPSQPQHF.